This TCR beta chain appears in the sequencing data of a study of blood T cell repertoires in COVID-19. Study details: Whether acute or convalescent, the COVID-19 samples came from the United States, Italy and Spain. The analysed material was cDNA or gDNA that came from T cells, B-cell-depleted T cells, or PBMCs.

Methods used by the authors: It was from reference gene primer amplification that nucleated cell counts were estimated. The assay was immunoSEQ multiplex PCR, and TCRdb's table has in-frame clones only and misses some. V, J and clone size were drawn from that table, and D and trimming were deduced from the DNA. The data contain about 59,000 clones, 65% to 90% of them singletons. The material sequenced was peripheral blood. The sequence was obtained from a woman over 75 with active or convalescent COVID-19.

As DNA, the CDR3 is TGTGCCACCAGCCAGCTGGGGGCCAATGGCTACACCTTC. It is translated as CATSQLGANGYTF. This sequence joins TRBV15 and TRBJ1-2, with D possibly TRBD1 on 6 matching bases. V lost 5 bases to trimming and J lost 6 bases, with 13 bases between them. The CDR3 is 13 residues long. Germline CDR1 reads LNHNV; CDR2 reads YYDKDF (reference sequence). The whole variable domain, remainder taken from reference TRBV15 and TRBJ1-2, is DAMVIQNPRYQVTQFGKPVTLSCSQTLNHNVMYWYQQKSSQAPKLLFHYYDKDFNNEADTPDNFQSRRPNTSFCFLDIRSPGLGDTAMYLCATSQLGANGYTFGSGTRLTVV.